The next 31 T cell receptor beta chains were all read from a single sample in a study of Tregs in tolerant kidney transplant recipients. The protocol was immunoSEQ multiplex PCR, while the TCRdb copy is restricted to in-frame clones and leaves out a portion. Reported are 48,000 or so clones; the ten largest clones contain around 0.91%. Sequencing was performed on CD4+ T cells from blood, taken before the transplant. Source of these receptors: a human donor who received a combined kidney and bone marrow transplant.

As regards this clone: From the germline J gene comes the end of the CDR3, since the read stops 3 residues before it. This chain joins TRBV20-1 and TRBJ1-5; TRBD1 aligns across 9 bases. The CDR3 extends over 15 amino acids. The germline gives CDR1 DFQATT, CDR2 SNEGSKA (reference sequence). Trimming took 3 bases from V and 2 from J; bases not matched to a gene: 5. The chain's CDR3 is CSARIQGAGNQPQHF. CDR3 DNA, as far as it was read: TGCAGTGCTAGGATACAGGGGGCCGGCAATCAGCCC.

Concerning this clone: Read data end 3 residues before the CDR3 end; the end is taken from the germline J gene. The rearrangement links TRBV20-1 to TRBJ2-3; a weak D match, TRBD2 (6 bases). CDR1 and CDR2 (germline): DFQATT, SNEGSKA (reference sequence). The CDR3 spans 12 residues. Trimming removed 7 bases at V and 3 bases at J, with 11 bases between. The CDR3 DNA, read in part, is TGCAGTGAGGAGGGCAGGACAGATACG. It encodes CSEEGRTDT. The whole CDR3 sequence is CSEEGRTDTQYF.

Comment on this clone: The sequence runs out 3 residues before the end of the CDR3; the remainder is reconstructed from the germline J gene. The chain is built from TRBV7-3 and TRBJ2-1; 9 bases are a match to TRBD1. The CDR3 is 16 residues long. The J segment lost 4 bases and the V segment lost 2 bases, leaving 6 bases of the junction unmatched. The germline V gene has CDR1 SGHTA and CDR2 FQGTGA. The CDR3 DNA, read in part, is TGTGCCAGCAGCTTAGCACAGGGGGCAAGTTACAATGAG. It translates to CASSLAQGASYNE. The CDR3 reads in full as CASSLAQGASYNEQFF.

As for this clone: Coverage ceases 3 residues before the CDR3 finishes, and the germline J gene fills in the end. This chain links TRBV7-9 with TRBJ2-5; 12 bases fit TRBD2. The CDR3 totals 15 residues. Unmatched junction bases numbered 6, after V lost 5 bases and J lost 5 bases. From germline, CDR1 is SEHNR and CDR2 FQNEAQ (reference sequence). The sequenced part of the CDR3 DNA is TGTGCCAGCAGCGCCAGACTAGCGGGAGTTGAGACC. Encoded protein: CASSARLAGVET. The CDR3 in full is CASSARLAGVETQYF. Looking up the rest from reference TRBV7-9 and TRBJ2-5 gives the full variable domain: DTGVSQNPRHKITKRGQNVTFRCDPISEHNRLYWYRQTLGQGPEFLTYFQNEAQLEKSRLLSDRFSAERPKGSFSTLEIQRTEQGDSAMYLCASSARLAGVETQYFGPGTRLLVL.

Details on this clone: The sequenced fragment ends 3 residues before the CDR3 boundary, so the rest is inferred from the germline J gene. The V and J genes are TRBV12-3 or TRBV12-4 and TRBJ1-1; D is undetermined. This CDR3 comprises 12 residues. The CDR3 DNA, read in part, is TGTGCCAGCAGTCTCTCGACGGAGGGA. As protein: CASSLSTEG. The complete CDR3 sequence is CASSLSTEGAFF.

Turning to this clone: The CDR3 extends 3 residues past the end of the read, so its final part is completed from the germline J gene. The J gene is TRBJ1-4, the V gene TRBV5-1; 10 bases agree with TRBD1. J gave up 5 bases and V 5 bases, and 6 bases lay outside the gene matches. CDR3 size: 15 residues. Germline V CDR1 and CDR2: SGHRS, YFSETQ. The covered CDR3 bases are TGCGCCAGCAGTCGCCCGGGACAGGGGAATGAAAAA. It yields the protein CASSRPGQGNEK. The complete CDR3 protein is CASSRPGQGNEKLFF.

Partial CDR3 DNA: TGTGCCAGCAGCGGTTTTGAGGCGGCAACAGGGGAG. The encoded protein is CASSGFEAATGE. The full CDR3 protein is CASSGFEAATGELFF. The chain employs TRBV11-1 and TRBJ2-2, with no clear D. The read finishes 3 residues shy of the CDR3 end, and the germline J gene is used to complete it. Germline values: CDR1 SGHAT, CDR2 FQDESV (reference sequence). V was trimmed by 5 bases and J by 8 bases, leaving 18 bases between them. CDR3 size: 15 residues.

As regards this clone: A junction boundary mismatches the germline segment, possibly from a read error. The CDR3 goes on 3 residues after the read ends, and that part is filled in from the germline J gene. The chain carries TRBV4-2 and TRBJ2-1; TRBD2 matches at 9 bases. Germline V gene sequence: CDR1 LGHNA, CDR2 YNFKEQ. The CDR3 length is 16 residues. CDR3 loop: CASSQDGGSGRAEQFF. CDR3 bases read: TGCGCCAGCAGCCAAGACGGGGGTAGCGGGAGAGCTGAG.

As for this clone: The read stops 3 residues short of the end of the CDR3; the missing end is completed from the germline J gene. The rearrangement links TRBV2 to TRBJ2-7; 9 bases map to TRBD1. After removal of 4 bases from V and 1 base from J, the junction contained 5 bases not matched to a gene. From germline, CDR1 is SNHLY and CDR2 FYNNEI. This CDR3 spans 15 amino acids. The CDR3 DNA, read in part, is TGTGCCAGCAGTGTAGGACAGGGGCTTTCCTACGAG. Amino acids: CASSVGQGLSYE. The entire CDR3 sequence reads CASSVGQGLSYEQYF.

Remarks on this clone: The CDR3 end falls 3 residues outside the read, so it is completed with the germline J gene. The gene calls are TRBV20-1 and TRBJ2-6, with D perhaps matching TRBD1 (6 bases). The CDR3 length is 17 residues. V was clipped by 6 bases and J by 0 bases, with 18 bases between them. Germline V gene sequence: CDR1 DFQATT, CDR2 SNEGSKA (reference sequence). CDR3 region: CSAPYRDTGSGANVLTF. The CDR3 DNA, read in part, is TGCAGTGCCCCCTACCGGGACACAGGCTCTGGGGCCAACGTC.

On this clone: Sequencing ends 3 residues short of the CDR3 end; the germline J gene provides the rest. This chain uses TRBV4-2 with TRBJ2-5; the match to TRBD2 covers 13 bases. The J segment lost 2 bases and the V segment lost 4 bases, leaving 16 bases of the junction unmatched. There are 20 residues in the CDR3. Germline lookup yields CDR1 LGHNA and CDR2 YNFKEQ. CDR3 sequence: CASSPSLWGTSGKFQETQYF. The DNA read from the CDR3 is TGTGCCAGCAGCCCGTCGCTGTGGGGGACTAGCGGGAAGTTTCAAGAGACC.

Remarks on this clone: The read gets to within 3 residues of the CDR3 end, and the germline J gene fills in the rest. The V call is TRBV20-1, the J call TRBJ2-5; the match to TRBD1 covers 10 bases. CDR1 is DFQATT and CDR2 is SNEGSKA in the germline V gene (reference sequence). V lost 6 bases to trimming and J lost 5 bases; unmatched junction nucleotides: 9. CDR3 length: 14 residues. The CDR3 DNA, read in part, is TGCAGTGCAGGGACAGGGGTGCATCCGGAGACC. Residues: CSAGTGVHPET. The complete CDR3 reads CSAGTGVHPETQYF.

On this clone itself: The read ends 3 residues before the CDR3 terminus; that terminus is restored from the germline J gene. The chain carries TRBV7-3 and TRBJ2-5; TRBD2 matches at 7 bases. Germline loops: CDR1 SGHTA, CDR2 FQGTGA. The CDR3 is 14 amino acids. The V and J ends lost 4 bases and 7 bases, in that order; junction bases with no gene match: 9. The sequenced CDR3 bases are TGTGCCAGCAGCTGGGGGGGTTTCGCGGGGACC. It translates to CASSWGGFAGT. The entire CDR3 sequence reads CASSWGGFAGTQYF.

Remarks on this clone: The read stops 3 residues short of the end of the CDR3; the missing end is completed from the germline J gene. J is TRBJ1-2 and V is TRBV19; D not resolved. Between the trimmed V and J ends, which lost 3 bases and 0 bases, there was a span of 5 bases. Germline V gives CDR1 LNHDA, CDR2 SQIVND (reference sequence). CDR3 length: 13 amino acids. CDR3 DNA (partial): TGTGCCAGTAGTATTCTCGCTAACTATGGC. Its translation is CASSILANYG. The entire CDR3 reads CASSILANYGYTF.

The CDR3 sequence: CASSPTPGYEQYF. CDR3 DNA, as far as it was read: TGTGCCAGCTCACCAACCCCGGGGTACGAG. The chain combines TRBV18 with TRBJ2-7; a possible D gene is TRBD2 (5 bases). The read comes to an end 3 residues before the CDR3 does, leaving the germline J gene to fill in the end. V was cut by 2 bases and J by 4 bases, with 9 bases left in between. Germline V gives CDR1 KGHSH, CDR2 LQKENI. The CDR3 has 13 amino acids.

Concerning this clone itself: The read gets to within 3 residues of the CDR3 end, and the germline J gene fills in the rest. V is TRBV7-9 and J is TRBJ1-6; tentatively, D is TRBD1 (6 bases). CDR3 size: 15 residues. CDR1 SEHNR and CDR2 FQNEAQ come from the germline V gene (reference sequence). V lost 5 bases to trimming and J lost 7 bases, with 15 bases between them. CDR3 DNA, as far as it was read: TGTGCCAGCAGCCCACAATCAGGGGAGAATTCACCC. Residues: CASSPQSGENSP. The whole CDR3 is CASSPQSGENSPLHF.

About this clone: The read finishes 3 residues shy of the CDR3 end, and the germline J gene is used to complete it. The chain combines TRBV2 with TRBJ1-1; 12 nucleotides match TRBD1. CDR3 length: 15 residues. After removal of 6 bases from V and 4 bases from J, the junction contained 6 bases not matched to a gene. The V gene's germline CDR1 is SNHLY and CDR2 FYNNEI. The sequenced CDR3 bases are TGTGCCAGCAGGGGACAGGGGGCGTGGGGCACTGAA. Translating it yields CASRGQGAWGTE. In full, the CDR3 is CASRGQGAWGTEAFF.

Concerning this clone: The read terminates 3 residues before the CDR3 end, so the remaining end is supplied by the germline J gene. This chain connects TRBV30 to TRBJ1-1; TRBD1 is a possible D gene (5 bases). V gave up 2 bases and J gave up 3 bases, with 7 bases separating them. The CDR3 sequence is 12 residues long. Germline assignment: CDR1 GTSNPN and CDR2 SVGIG (reference sequence). Partial CDR3 DNA: TGTGCCTGGAGTCCGGGGGACACTGAA. It is translated as CAWSPGDTE. The full CDR3 sequence reads CAWSPGDTEAFF.

Worth noting for this clone: The read is 3 residues too short to cover the CDR3 end, so that end is filled in from the germline J gene. This rearrangement joins TRBV30 to TRBJ1-2, with unresolved D. Germline values: CDR1 GTSNPN, CDR2 SVGIG (reference sequence). The CDR3 has 14 residues. The CDR3 loop reads CAWSEPAGSRGYTF. The CDR3 bases that were read are TGTGCCTGGAGTGAGCCTGCGGGGAGTCGCGGC.

The CDR3 here is CASSPPFGGSWLPGVVEETQYF. The sequenced CDR3 bases are TGTGCCAGCTCACCACCGTTCGGCGGAAGTTGGCTGCCAGGGGTCGTCGAGGAGACC. This sequence joins TRBV18 and TRBJ2-5; TRBD1 is a possible D gene (6 bases). With the read ending 3 residues before the CDR3 end, the germline J gene is used to fill in that end. The CDR3 loop spans 22 amino acids. CDR1 and CDR2 (germline): KGHSH, LQKENI. V was shortened by 0 bases and J by 5 bases, with 34 bases between the two germline ends.

As for this clone: The sequence runs out 3 residues before the end of the CDR3; the remainder is reconstructed from the germline J gene. The V and J genes are TRBV18 and TRBJ1-3, with a possible D match to TRBD1 (6 bases). In germline, CDR1 is KGHSH, CDR2 LQKENI. The CDR3 loop spans 18 amino acids. V lost 1 base and J 2 bases, leaving 18 bases between the germline ends. The sequenced part of the CDR3 DNA is TGTGCCAGCTCACCACAGCTAAGTACCCAGGGGACTGGAAACACC. It is translated as CASSPQLSTQGTGNT. The whole CDR3 reads CASSPQLSTQGTGNTIYF.

Comment on this clone: The read halts 3 residues ahead of the CDR3 end, with the missing end drawn from the germline J gene. The chain couples TRBV14 to TRBJ1-4; no definite D call. Germline assignment: CDR1 SGHDN and CDR2 FVKESK. The CDR3 extends over 13 amino acids. The CDR3 bases that were read are TGTGCCAGCAGCCAAGCTTCGGTAGGGAAA. It translates to CASSQASVGK. The complete CDR3 reads CASSQASVGKLFF.

To note about this clone: Read coverage stops 3 residues before the CDR3 terminus; the germline J gene supplies the remainder. The gene calls are TRBV20-1 and TRBJ2-1; a weak D match, TRBD1 (6 bases). The CDR3 is 15 amino acids. V was pared by 0 bases and J by 5 bases, with 14 bases between. The germline gives CDR1 DFQATT, CDR2 SNEGSKA (reference sequence). This CDR3 is CSARDWGQGNNEQFF. CDR3 bases read: TGCAGTGCTAGAGATTGGGGGCAGGGCAACAATGAG.

Points on this clone: Sequencing ends 3 residues short of the CDR3 end; the germline J gene provides the rest. This sequence joins TRBV29-1 and TRBJ2-7, with 10 bases fitting TRBD2. V was pared by 6 bases and J by 5 bases, with 13 bases of the junction left unmatched. The CDR3 length is 15 residues. Germline CDR1 is SQVTM and CDR2 is ANQGSEA. CDR3 bases read: TGCAGCGTCCTTAACTATACTAGCGGGATAAACGAG. It translates to CSVLNYTSGINE. The complete CDR3 sequence is CSVLNYTSGINEQYF.

About this clone: The DNA ends 3 residues before the CDR3 does, and the rest of the CDR3 is filled in from the germline J gene. The chain uses TRBV29-1 and TRBJ2-1; 8 bases agree with TRBD1. With V trimmed by 6 bases and J by 2 bases, 9 bases remained unmatched. The germline V gene encodes CDR1 SQVTM and CDR2 ANQGSEA. There are 15 residues in the CDR3. Incomplete CDR3 DNA: TGCAGCGTAGGACAGGGCGGTGGCACCTACAATGAG. This encodes CSVGQGGGTYNE. The complete CDR3 reads CSVGQGGGTYNEQFF.

CDR3 DNA, as far as it was read: TGTGCCAGCAGCTTAACAGGGGGCGAAATACCTGAG. This codes for CASSLTGGEIPE. The full CDR3 reads CASSLTGGEIPEQFF. This chain uses TRBV7-3 with TRBJ2-1; 7 bases map to TRBD1. Read sequence stops 3 residues before the CDR3 end, and the germline J gene provides the missing end. Per germline, CDR1 SGHTA and CDR2 FQGTGA. J gave up 9 bases and V 0 bases, and 8 bases lay outside the gene matches. This CDR3 contains 15 residues. Variable domain in full (rest from reference TRBV7-3 and TRBJ2-1): GAGVSQTPSNKVTEKGKYVELRCDPISGHTALYWYRQSLGQGPEFLIYFQGTGAADDSGLPNDRFFAVRPEGSVSTLKIQRTERGDSAVYLCASSLTGGEIPEQFFGPGTRLTVL.

To note about this clone: Sequencing ends 3 residues short of the CDR3 end; the germline J gene provides the rest. The chain couples TRBV20-1 to TRBJ2-5; 11 bases agree with TRBD2. The CDR3 is 14 residues long. Germline trimming cut 3 bases from V and 5 bases from J; bases unmatched to any gene: 5. Germline loops: CDR1 DFQATT, CDR2 SNEGSKA (reference sequence). The sequenced CDR3 bases are TGCAGTGCTAGCACCATAGCGGGAGGGGAGACC. Protein product: CSASTIAGGET. In full, the CDR3 reads CSASTIAGGETQYF.

Concerning this clone: The read comes to an end 3 residues before the CDR3 does, leaving the germline J gene to fill in the end. The V gene is TRBV18, the J gene TRBJ2-2; D is ambiguous. Trimming removed 2 bases at V and 0 bases at J, with 13 bases between. This CDR3 is 17 amino acids long. Germline values: CDR1 KGHSH, CDR2 LQKENI. This CDR3 reads CASSPRMADSNTGELFF. The sequenced CDR3 bases are TGTGCCAGCTCACCAAGGATGGCAGACTCGAACACCGGGGAG.

A note on this clone: The read finishes 3 residues shy of the CDR3 end, and the germline J gene is used to complete it. The rearrangement links TRBV18 to TRBJ2-1; 11 bases are shared with TRBD2. The CDR3 length is 15 residues. V was clipped by 2 bases and J by 4 bases; unmatched bases: 1. Germline assignment: CDR1 KGHSH and CDR2 LQKENI. The part of the CDR3 DNA that was read is TGTGCCAGCTCACCAACTAGCGGGGGTTACAATGAG. It specifies CASSPTSGGYNE. The whole CDR3 protein is CASSPTSGGYNEQFF.

As concerns this clone: The junction and the germline gene differ at one end; a read error may be behind it. The read finishes 3 residues shy of the CDR3 end, and the germline J gene is used to complete it. The chain joins TRBV7-7 to TRBJ2-1; possible D gene TRBD2, 5 bases. CDR1 is SSHAT and CDR2 is FNYEAQ in the germline V gene (reference sequence). This CDR3 has 12 amino acids. Partial CDR3 DNA: TGTGCTAGCAGCTTAGAGGGCAATGAG. Translated, it gives CASSLEGNE. Given in full, the CDR3 is CASSLEGNEQFF.

The CDR3: CASGKNDRGYEQYF. Incomplete CDR3 DNA: TGTGCCAGCGGTAAGAACGACAGGGGCTACGAG. The V gene is TRBV7-2, the J gene TRBJ2-7; 8 bases fit TRBD1. The CDR3 end is not reached by the read, which stops 3 residues before it; the germline J gene fills it in. CDR3 length equals 14 residues. In germline, CDR1 is SGHTA, CDR2 FQGNSA. With V trimmed by 8 bases and J by 3 bases, 9 bases remained unmatched.